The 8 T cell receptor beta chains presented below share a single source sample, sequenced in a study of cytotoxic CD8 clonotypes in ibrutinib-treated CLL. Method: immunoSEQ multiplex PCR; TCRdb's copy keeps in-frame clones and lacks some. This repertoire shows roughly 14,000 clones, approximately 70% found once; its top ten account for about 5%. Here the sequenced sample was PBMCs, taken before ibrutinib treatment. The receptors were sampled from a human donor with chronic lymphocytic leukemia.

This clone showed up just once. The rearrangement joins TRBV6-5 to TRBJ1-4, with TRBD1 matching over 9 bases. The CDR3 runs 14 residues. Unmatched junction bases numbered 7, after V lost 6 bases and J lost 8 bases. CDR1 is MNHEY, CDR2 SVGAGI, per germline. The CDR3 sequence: CASSPGTGPEKLFF. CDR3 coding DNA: TGTGCCAGCAGCCCCGGGACAGGGCCCGAAAAACTGTTTTTT.

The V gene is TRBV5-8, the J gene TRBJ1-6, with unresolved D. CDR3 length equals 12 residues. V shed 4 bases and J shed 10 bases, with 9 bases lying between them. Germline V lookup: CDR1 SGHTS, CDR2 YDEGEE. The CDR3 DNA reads TGTGCCAGCAGCGGGGTTGGCTCACCCCTCCACTTT. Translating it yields CASSGVGSPLHF.

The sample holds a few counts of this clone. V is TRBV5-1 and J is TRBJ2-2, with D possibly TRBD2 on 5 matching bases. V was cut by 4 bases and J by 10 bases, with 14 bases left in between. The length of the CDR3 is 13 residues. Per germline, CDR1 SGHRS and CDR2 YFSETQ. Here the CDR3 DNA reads TGCGCCAGCAGCCCACTAGATCCCACGGAGCTGTTTTTT. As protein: CASSPLDPTELFF.

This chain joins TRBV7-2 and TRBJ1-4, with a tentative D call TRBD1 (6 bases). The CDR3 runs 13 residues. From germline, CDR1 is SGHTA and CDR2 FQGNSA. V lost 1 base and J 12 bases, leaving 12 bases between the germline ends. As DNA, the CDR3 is TGTGCCAGCAGCTTAGTAGGGGCAGGGGAACTGTTTTTT. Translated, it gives CASSLVGAGELFF. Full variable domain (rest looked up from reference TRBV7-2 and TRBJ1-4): GAGVSQSPSNKVTEKGKDVELRCDPISGHTALYWYRQSLGQGLEFLIYFQGNSAPDKSGLPSDRFSAERTGGSVSTLTIQRTQQEDSAVYLCASSLVGAGELFFGSGTQLSVL.

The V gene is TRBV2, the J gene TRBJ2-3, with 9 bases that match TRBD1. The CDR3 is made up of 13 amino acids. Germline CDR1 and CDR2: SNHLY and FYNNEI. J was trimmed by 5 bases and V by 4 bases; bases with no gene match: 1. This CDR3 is CASSGGQGDTQYF. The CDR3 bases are TGTGCCAGCAGTGGGGGACAGGGAGATACGCAGTATTTT.

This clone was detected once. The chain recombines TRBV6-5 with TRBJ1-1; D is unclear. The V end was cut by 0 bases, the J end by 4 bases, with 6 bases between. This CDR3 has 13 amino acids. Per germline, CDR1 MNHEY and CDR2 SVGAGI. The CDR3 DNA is TGTGCCAGCAGTTACTCAGCCCTCACTGAAGCTTTCTTT. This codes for CASSYSALTEAFF.

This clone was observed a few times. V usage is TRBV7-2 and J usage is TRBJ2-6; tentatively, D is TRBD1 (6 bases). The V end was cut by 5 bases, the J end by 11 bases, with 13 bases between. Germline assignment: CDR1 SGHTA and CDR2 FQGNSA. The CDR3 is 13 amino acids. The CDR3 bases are TGTGCCAGCAGCCCAGGGGCCCCAGACGTCCTGACTTTC. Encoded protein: CASSPGAPDVLTF.

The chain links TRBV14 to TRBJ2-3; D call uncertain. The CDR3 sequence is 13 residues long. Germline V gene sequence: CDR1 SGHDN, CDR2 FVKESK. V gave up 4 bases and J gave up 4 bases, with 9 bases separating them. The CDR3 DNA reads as TGTGCCAGCAGCCGGACCGGTCCAGATACGCAGTATTTT. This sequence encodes CASSRTGPDTQYF. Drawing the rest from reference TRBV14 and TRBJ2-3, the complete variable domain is EAGVTQFPSHSVIEKGQTVTLRCDPISGHDNLYWYRRVMGKEIKFLLHFVKESKQDESGMPNNRFLAERTGGTYSTLKVQPAELEDSGVYFCASSRTGPDTQYFGPGTRLTVL.